The 22 T cell receptor beta chains below were found in one sample sequenced in a study of OX40 agonist ivuxolimab in advanced cancers. Some clones are missing from TCRdb's copy, which holds only in-frame ones; the method was immunoSEQ multiplex PCR. The table includes roughly 60,000 clones, roughly 86% detected once. This specimen was CD4+ or CD8+ T cells sorted from blood, taken in a trial of the OX40 agonist ivuxolimab. The receptor source for this set is an adult with an advanced solid tumor such as melanoma, head and neck, liver or kidney cancer.

The genes are TRBV5-4 and TRBJ2-7, with a weak D call TRBD1 (7 bases). The CDR3 is 14 amino acids. V lost 3 bases and J 0 bases, leaving 10 bases between the germline ends. Per germline, CDR1 SGHNT and CDR2 YYREEE (reference sequence). CDR3 in DNA: TGTGCCAGCAGCTCCAGGGGGGACTCCTACGAGCAGTACTTC. Encoded protein: CASSSRGDSYEQYF.

The chain uses TRBV6-6 and TRBJ2-3; the D is unclear. This CDR3 spans 13 amino acids. CDR1 and CDR2 from the germline V gene are MNHNY and SVGAGI (reference sequence). Trimming removed 2 bases from V and 5 bases from J, with 8 bases in between. The DNA of the CDR3 is TGTGCCAGCAGTTACGTTGGAAAAGATACGCAGTATTTT. It translates to CASSYVGKDTQYF.

The rearrangement uses TRBV7-8 and TRBJ1-1, with D possibly TRBD1 on 5 matching bases. V was clipped by 3 bases and J by 5 bases, with 16 bases between them. CDR1 SGHVS and CDR2 FQNEAQ come from the germline V gene. The CDR3 runs to 15 residues. CDR3 sequence (DNA): TGTGCCAGCAGCTTCCAGGGTTTTGTAGGGACTGAAGCTTTCTTT. Amino acids: CASSFQGFVGTEAFF.

The chain employs TRBV4-3 and TRBJ2-7, with D unresolved. Trimming took off 0 bases at V and 2 bases at J, with 5 bases between the two ends. CDR1 LGHNA and CDR2 YSLEER come from the germline V gene. The CDR3 is 13 residues long. The CDR3, as DNA: TGCGCCAGCAGCCAAGATATCCCCTACGAGCAGTACTTC. Protein sequence: CASSQDIPYEQYF.

The chain recombines TRBV28 with TRBJ1-2; D is unresolved. CDR3 length: 12 amino acids. Trimming took off 6 bases at V and 2 bases at J, with 7 bases between the two ends. The germline V gene has CDR1 MDHEN and CDR2 SYDVKM. The CDR3 loop reads CASRLLNYGYTF. In DNA form, the CDR3 reads TGTGCCAGCAGACTCTTAAACTATGGCTACACCTTC.

The chain links TRBV19 to TRBJ2-5; 13 bases line up with TRBD2. The V gene's germline CDR1 is LNHDA and CDR2 SQIVND (reference sequence). CDR3 length equals 16 residues. V lost 5 bases and J lost 5; bases outside the gene matches: 8. The CDR3 DNA reads TGTGCCAGTAGTCCCACTAGCGGGAGGGTGCGGGAGACCCAGTACTTC. Protein: CASSPTSGRVRETQYF.

This rearrangement joins TRBV2 to TRBJ2-5, with 9 nucleotides matching TRBD2. CDR1 and CDR2 from the germline V gene are SNHLY and FYNNEI. CDR3 length equals 15 residues. Losses at the gene ends were 8 bases for V and 5 bases for J; bases not matched to a gene: 12. The DNA of the CDR3 is TGTGCCAGCTCCCGTTTAGCGGGAGATGGTGAGACCCAGTACTTC. Its protein is CASSRLAGDGETQYF. The full variable domain, completed using reference TRBV2 and TRBJ2-5, is EPEVTQTPSHQVTQMGQEVILRCVPISNHLYFYWYRQILGQKVEFLVSFYNNEISEKSEIFDDQFSVERPDGSNFTLKIRSTKLEDSAMYFCASSRLAGDGETQYFGPGTRLLVL.

The chain joins TRBV9 to TRBJ2-1; the match to TRBD2 covers 11 bases. The CDR3 sequence is 19 residues long. Germline CDR1 is SGDLS and CDR2 is YYNGEE. V dropped 2 bases and J dropped 1; count of bases not matched to a gene: 11. The CDR3 DNA reads as TGTGCCAGCAGCGTCGCTACTAGCGGGAGATCAGGGTCCTACAATGAGCAGTTCTTC. Protein: CASSVATSGRSGSYNEQFF. Supplemented by reference TRBV9 and TRBJ2-1, the full variable domain reads DSGVTQTPKHLITATGQRVTLRCSPRSGDLSVYWYQQSLDQGLQFLIQYYNGEERAKGNILERFSAQQFPDLHSELNLSSLELGDSALYFCASSVATSGRSGSYNEQFFGPGTRLTVL.

This clone was observed a handful of times. CDR3 in amino acids: CASSEWAGVTEAFF. CDR3 nucleotide sequence: TGTGCCAGCAGTGAATGGGCGGGGGTCACTGAAGCTTTCTTT. The genes are TRBV25-1 and TRBJ1-1, with D perhaps TRBD1 (5 bases). CDR1 is MGHDK, CDR2 SYGVNS, per germline. This CDR3 comprises 14 residues. Trimming stripped 1 base from V and 4 bases from J, with 10 bases between.

V is TRBV10-3 and J is TRBJ1-1; the D gene is possibly TRBD1 (5 bases). There are 11 residues in the CDR3. V lost 6 bases and J 5 bases, leaving 7 bases between the germline ends. The germline V gene encodes CDR1 ENHRY and CDR2 SYGVKD. The CDR3 DNA reads as TGTGCCATCAGGGGGGGGACTGAAGCTTTCTTT. This codes for CAIRGGTEAFF.

The table lists this clone with a count of one. This chain links TRBV28 with TRBJ1-1; D remains ambiguous. With 8 bases removed from V and 11 bases from J, the gap between germline ends came to 21 bases. Germline CDR1 reads MDHEN; CDR2 reads SYDVKM. The CDR3 runs to 13 residues. The DNA of the CDR3 is TGTGCCAGCGCTTTTACTAGCCTTAGCGACGCTTTCTTT. Translation: CASAFTSLSDAFF.

The V gene is TRBV10-2, the J gene TRBJ1-5; D is perhaps TRBD1 (6 bases). Germline-derived CDR1 and CDR2 are WSHSY and SAAADI. The CDR3 spans 13 residues. Trimming cost V 4 bases and J 7 bases, with 11 bases left between them. CDR3 sequence (DNA): TGCGCCAGCAGTGGGGACATACTACAGCCCCAGCATTTT. This sequence encodes CASSGDILQPQHF.

V usage is TRBV4-2 and J usage is TRBJ1-4, with D possibly matching TRBD1 (5 bases). With 0 bases removed from V and 7 bases from J, the gap between germline ends came to 15 bases. This CDR3 spans 16 amino acids. Germline CDR1 is LGHNA and CDR2 is YNFKEQ. The CDR3: CASSQDTGGYSEKLFF. The CDR3 DNA reads as TGTGCCAGCAGCCAAGATACGGGGGGGTATAGTGAAAAACTGTTTTTT.

The V call is TRBV27, the J call TRBJ1-4; 7 bases map to TRBD1. The CDR3 covers 16 residues. After removal of 6 bases from V and 4 bases from J, the junction contained 11 bases not matched to a gene. Germline V gene data show CDR1 as MNHEY and CDR2 as SMNVEV (reference sequence). In nucleotides, the CDR3 is TGTGCCAGCAGCTCAGGCAAGGACAGGCGTAATGAAAAACTGTTTTTT. Translating it yields CASSSGKDRRNEKLFF.

The chain employs TRBV9 and TRBJ2-5; 10 bases fit TRBD2. This CDR3 region has 13 residues. V shed 5 bases, J shed 5 bases, and the junction held 3 bases outside the gene matches. Germline V CDR1 and CDR2: SGDLS, YYNGEE. CDR3 in amino acids: CASRASGSETQYF. DNA of the CDR3: TGTGCCAGCAGGGCTAGCGGGAGTGAGACCCAGTACTTC.

V usage is TRBV27 and J usage is TRBJ2-5; D is perhaps TRBD1 (6 bases). Trimming shortened V by 6 bases and J by 5 bases, and 22 bases separated the two germline ends. CDR1 MNHEY and CDR2 SMNVEV come from the germline V gene (reference sequence). This CDR3 contains 16 residues. CDR3 loop: CASRRQASLAQETQYF. The CDR3 bases are TGTGCCAGCAGAAGACAGGCTAGCCTGGCTCAGGAGACCCAGTACTTC.

The V call is TRBV6-5, the J call TRBJ2-7, with D perhaps given as TRBD1 or TRBD2 (5 bases each). CDR1 and CDR2 from the germline V gene are MNHEY and SVGAGI. The CDR3 contains 14 residues. Trimming took off 6 bases at V and 5 bases at J, with 17 bases between the two ends. CDR3 sequence: CASSRDLPGNEQYF. In nucleotides, the CDR3 is TGTGCCAGCAGCCGGGACCTCCCAGGGAACGAGCAGTACTTC.

The chain recombines TRBV4-3 with TRBJ2-2, with D unclear. The germline V gene encodes CDR1 LGHNA and CDR2 YSLEER. CDR3 length: 15 residues. The germline V and J ends were trimmed by 0 bases and 2 bases, with 7 bases remaining between them. The CDR3 region is CASSQENSNTGELFF. The CDR3 region has the DNA TGCGCCAGCAGCCAAGAGAATAGCAACACCGGGGAGCTGTTTTTT.

This chain links TRBV19 with TRBJ2-7, with TRBD1 matching over 9 bases. CDR1 is LNHDA, CDR2 SQIVND, per germline (reference sequence). The V and J ends lost 3 bases and 2 bases, in that order; junction bases with no gene match: 5. The CDR3 totals 15 residues. CDR3 protein: CASSIGGTGTYEQYF. DNA of the CDR3: TGTGCCAGTAGTATCGGAGGGACAGGGACCTACGAGCAGTACTTC.

V gene TRBV10-2 combines with J gene TRBJ2-3; 16 bases align to TRBD2. V dropped 3 bases and J dropped 7; count of bases not matched to a gene: 4. The CDR3 consists of 16 residues. Germline values: CDR1 WSHSY, CDR2 SAAADI. The chain's CDR3 is CASSEGTSGRAYTQYF. The CDR3 DNA reads TGCGCCAGCAGTGAAGGGACTAGCGGGAGGGCCTATACGCAGTATTTT.

The chain employs TRBV15 and TRBJ2-2; TRBD1 or TRBD2 may be the D gene (5 bases each). CDR3 length equals 15 residues. In germline, CDR1 is LNHNV, CDR2 YYDKDF (reference sequence). The V gene lost 3 bases and the J gene lost 6 bases, with 14 bases spanning the gap. The CDR3 DNA reads TGTGCCACCAGCAGGGGGGTTCTTCCCCCCGGGGAGCTGTTTTTT. Its translation is CATSRGVLPPGELFF.

The chain has TRBV19 and TRBJ1-1; D call uncertain. Germline CDR1 reads LNHDA; CDR2 reads SQIVND (reference sequence). This CDR3 spans 13 amino acids. V lost 6 bases and J 4 bases, leaving 12 bases between the germline ends. CDR3 amino acids: CASRSEVRTEAFF. CDR3 sequence (DNA): TGTGCCAGTAGGTCCGAGGTTCGCACTGAAGCTTTCTTT.